This TCR beta chain was captured in a study of cytomegalovirus exposure and HLA in healthy donors. Study observations and caveats: Later analysis demonstrated an association between a missense DCLRE1C variant and TCR beta V- and J-gene trimming. Among CMV-associated TCR beta chains, most appeared HLA-restricted in a later analysis.

Germline trimming cut 6 bases from V and 4 bases from J; bases unmatched to any gene: 4. The CDR3 is 14 amino acids. Germline values: CDR1 ENHRY, CDR2 SYGVKD. This clone has only a few counts. No antigen is known for it. A multiplex PCR was run with 60 Vbeta primers and 13 Jbeta primers. Clones were sequenced by immunoSEQ multiplex PCR, and TCRdb holds only the in-frame ones, with some missing. The repertoire includes approximately 100,000 clones, over 75% of them detected once, and 9.5% to 12% sits in the top ten. The V and J genes are TRBV10-3 and TRBJ2-1, with TRBD1 identical over 9 bases. The sample comprised PBMCs. This sequence was found in a middle-aged man in good health and CMV-seropositive. The CDR3 nucleotides read TGTGCCATCAGGAGGGACAGGGATTACAATGAGCAGTTCTTC. Its protein is CAIRRDRDYNEQFF.